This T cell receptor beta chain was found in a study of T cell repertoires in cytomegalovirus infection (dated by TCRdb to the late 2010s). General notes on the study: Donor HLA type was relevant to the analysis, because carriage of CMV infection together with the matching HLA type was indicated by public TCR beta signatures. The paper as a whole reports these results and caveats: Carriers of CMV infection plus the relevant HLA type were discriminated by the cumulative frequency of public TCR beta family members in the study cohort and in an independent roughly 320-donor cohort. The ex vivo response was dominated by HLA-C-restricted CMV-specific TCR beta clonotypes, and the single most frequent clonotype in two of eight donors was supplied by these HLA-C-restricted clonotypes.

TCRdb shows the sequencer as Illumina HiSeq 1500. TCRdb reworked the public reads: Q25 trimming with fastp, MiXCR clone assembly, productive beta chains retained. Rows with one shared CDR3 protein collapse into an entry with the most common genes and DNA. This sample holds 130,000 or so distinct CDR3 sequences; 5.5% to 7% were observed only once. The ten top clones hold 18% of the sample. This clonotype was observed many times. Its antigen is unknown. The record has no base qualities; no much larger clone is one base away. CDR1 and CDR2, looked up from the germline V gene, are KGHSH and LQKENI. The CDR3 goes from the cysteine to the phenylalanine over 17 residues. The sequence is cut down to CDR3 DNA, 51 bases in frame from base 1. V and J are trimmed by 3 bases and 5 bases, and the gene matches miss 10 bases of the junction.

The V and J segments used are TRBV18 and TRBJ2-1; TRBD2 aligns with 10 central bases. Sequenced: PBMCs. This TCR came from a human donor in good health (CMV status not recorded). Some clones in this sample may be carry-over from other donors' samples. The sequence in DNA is TGTGCCAGCTCACCCCTTCCTCTAGCGGGGGTTGACAATGAGCAGTTCTTC. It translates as CASSPLPLAGVDNEQFF.